This T cell receptor beta chain was recorded in a study of cytomegalovirus exposure and HLA in healthy donors (dated by TCRdb to about 2017). Context from the whole study: An earlier analysis of approximately 640 of the donors reported about 250 Gb of sequence data and approximately 110 million unique TCR beta sequences from 150 million to 200 million T cells. Roughly 300 gigabases of sequencing data and approximately 93 million unique TCR sequences were included in an early release covering about 620 HLA-typed donors. Of the roughly 390 genotyped donors, roughly 80% were placed in the genetic ancestry cluster associated with self-reported Caucasian donors. The study aimed to test whether cataloging public T cell receptors could reveal signatures of past pathogen exposure. Using immunosequencing, the study profiled T cell repertoires from around 670 subjects and related those repertoires to cytomegalovirus serostatus. Besides the first cohort of 500 to 700 subjects, a separate validation cohort made up of over a hundred different subjects was used. High-throughput TCR immunosequencing, statistical association of individual TCRs with disease status, and machine learning were combined to predict cytomegalovirus infection status. In a later analysis, previously published TCR beta repertoires from 550 to 700 donors were re-analyzed and high-resolution HLA genotyping was added so that TCR occurrence patterns could be studied. Rather than using new phenotypic data, the later analysis identified candidate immune exposures from TCR beta sequences and from how often those sequences occurred across donors. To decide whether each TCR beta V gene segment behaved as functional or pseudogenic, an earlier analysis of approximately 590 of the donors relied on high-throughput TCR beta sequencing. Donor age, sex, ethnicity and CMV serostatus were compiled together with the repertoire data. A later genetic analysis used genome-wide SNP genotypes for about 60% of the roughly 700 donors, treating that subset as a discovery cohort. All discovery cohort repertoires had been generated on a single sequencing platform. HLA typing covered class I and class II loci at four-digit resolution. Typing coverage varied by locus: roughly 629-640 donors for A, B, C, DRB1 and DQB1; roughly 560 for DQA1; around 570 for DPA1; approximately 450 for DPB1. A handful of DR-DQ haplotypes were handled as single units for association and clustering because linkage in the cohort was strong. On average, around 230,000 unique TCR beta nucleotide sequences were sequenced per donor among a few hundred genotyped donors of the cohort, with around 19% of those sequences being non-productive. Summary of the overall study and its limitations: A later analysis reported that several top co-occurrence clusters appeared linked to parvovirus B19, influenza, CMV and Epstein-Barr virus. Compared with equally common non-associated chains, HLA-associated TCR beta chains in a later analysis were more clonally expanded and had lower generation probabilities. According to the authors, the approach could potentially be generalized to other disease states and immunological phenotypes. At a false discovery rate of 0.05, a later analysis linked 15,000 to 20,000 TCR beta sequences to specific HLA alleles. In this cohort, only TCR beta chains were sequenced, and detectable features were limited by the absence of alpha or paired-chain data. Broadly in line with IMGT annotations, most TCR beta V segments showed up in productive rearrangements about 87% or about 30% of the time in an earlier analysis of 587 of the donors. The earlier analysis of some 540 of the donors excluded 15 to 20 rarely observed V segments, including chromosome 9 orphons, because counts were too low. A few of the identified cytomegalovirus-associated TCR beta chains were confirmed in vitro to be specific for cytomegalovirus antigens. When HLA alleles, especially DR and DQ, strongly co-occurred, attributing TCR associations to individual alleles was difficult. A cluster of highly shared sequence variants was judged likely to be a technical artifact of the sequencing pipeline. CMV serostatus was the only immune exposure information available for the cohort. The study gave a list of around 170 TCR beta chains associated with cytomegalovirus. A further reported finding was that TCR beta sequences accurately predicted the HLA-A and HLA-B alleles for most subjects in the first cohort. V-gene and J-gene trimming of TCR beta chains was associated with a missense DCLRE1C variant in a later genetic analysis, and the association was replicated in an independent cohort. Because HLA typing was unavailable for some donors at each locus, only the typed subset was used in association tests. According to a later analysis, most CMV-associated TCR beta chains appeared to be HLA-restricted, and the HLA associations seemed to be driven largely by CMV exposure. A later analysis found that TCR association rates varied across HLA loci, with DRB1 alleles showing the most associated TCRs and HLA-C alleles the fewest. Because the 87-base-pair reads could not distinguish some IMGT-functional V segments, including TRBV6-2 and TRBV6-3, those segments were excluded. The classifier was reported to diagnose cytomegalovirus status with high specificity and sensitivity in both the original and validation cohorts. Roughly uniform sequencing depth across donors was assumed in presence/absence analyses, although this assumption may not hold. Most TCR sequences were observed very rarely across donors, whereas some public TCRs were present in many individuals. Correlated functional status among segregating V segments might reflect linkage disequilibrium, but an unknown experimental factor could not be ruled out. According to a later genetic analysis, donors in an Asian-associated ancestry cluster had fewer N-insertions in productive TCRs than the approximately 710-donor mean.

To prepare the library, the immunoSEQ multiplex PCR assay was applied. For the multiplex PCR, a mixture combining 60 forward primers for TCR Vbeta segments and 13 reverse primers for TCR Jbeta segments was used. A multiplex PCR assay on genomic DNA amplified the CDR3 region of rearranged TCR beta genes. The amplified TCR beta libraries were sequenced on the Illumina HiSeq System as 87-base-pair reads. On the authors' methods: Across the 500 to 700 repertoires, a later analysis counted roughly 77 million unique TCR beta chains, roughly 11 million of which were shared by at least two donors. Raw reads were error-corrected and collapsed into unique sequences with a nearest-neighbor algorithm that merged closely related sequences to remove PCR and sequencing errors. V, D and J gene segments were assigned by aligning CDR3 sequences to IMGT reference sequences. Each retained sequence needed at least a six-nucleotide match to both a V gene segment and a J gene segment. A rearrangement was called productive if the CDR3 had no stop codons and remained in frame with V and J, and every other rearrangement was called non-productive. Following IMGT convention, CDR3 was defined as the stretch from the second conserved V-encoded cysteine up to the conserved J-encoded phenylalanine. In an earlier analysis of 550 to 650 of the donors, sequences lacking an unambiguous match to a single V gene segment were excluded. In an earlier analysis of roughly 600 of the donors, a V segment was called functional when productive rearrangements were above 56.7%, and segregating when the standard deviation between donors exceeded 5%. A statistical classification framework was built for diagnosing cytomegalovirus status from the catalog of TCR beta chain sequences. A later analysis assigned V and J genes by comparing TCR nucleotide sequences with IMGT/GENE-DB human TR gene sequences. In a later analysis, CDR3 sequences and most-parsimonious VDJ recombination scenarios were assigned using the TCRdist pipeline. In a later analysis, each TCR beta chain was defined by its CDR3 amino acid sequence together with its V-gene family, and reads without a unique V-gene family were excluded. To address suspected cross-contamination and a sequencing artifact, a later analysis removed approximately 600 highly shared, low-generation-probability nucleotide sequences. A later analysis calculated a clonal expansion index for each public chain from normalized within-repertoire ranks of inferred template counts. In a later analysis, generation probabilities were computed with a VDJ recombination model fitted to out-of-frame rearrangements, and the resulting probabilities were checked against IGoR. In a later analysis, hypergeometric tests were used to score TCR-TCR, TCR-HLA and TCR-CMV co-occurrence, with a repertoire-size bias correction applied to TCR pairs. In a later analysis, false discovery rates were estimated by permuting HLA or CMV assignments 20 times. In a later analysis, co-occurring TCRs were grouped using DBSCAN, with TCRdist sequence similarity added in when clustering inside HLA-allele-positive subsets. For co-occurrence clustering, repertoires with fewer than 30,000 or more than 120,000 public chains were excluded, along with a handful of repertoires with anomalous nucleotide sharing. Entries here come from immuneACCESS through TCRdb and include only in-frame sequences with V and J called. Some clones fail to appear in such tables; in the studies checked, an unresolved V gene covers under half of the shortfall, and the cause of the remainder is unknown. V, J and clone size were drawn from that table, and D and trimming were deduced from the DNA. For this sample there are around 150,000 clones; around 74% appear just once. Of the sample, 5% to 6.5% is held by the ten largest clones.

In total, 666 healthy bone marrow donors made up the cohort. At the time of sampling, every cohort member was nominally healthy, though immune exposures that went unrecorded were likely present. The donor tested CMV seropositive, placing the donor among the 250 to 350 seropositive members of the cohort. A peripheral blood sample was collected from each donor, and TCR beta sequencing was performed on peripheral blood mononuclear cells. The Qiagen DNeasy Blood Extraction Kit was used to extract genomic DNA from the blood cell samples. From the cysteine up to the phenylalanine, the CDR3 has a length of 19 residues. The DNA shown is the 57-base CDR3, in frame from base 1. This clone showed up just a few times. Its antigen has not been determined. One base away there is no much larger clone; base qualities are not given.

This TCR came from a man between 50 and 59 years old in good health and CMV-seropositive. This chain is built from TRBV1 and TRBJ2-1; whether TRBD2, the table's D call, matches the DNA was not checked. TRBV1 constitutes a pseudogene. Sequencing used PBMCs. The DNA sequence is as follows: TGCACCAGCAGCCAAGATGCTAGCGGGGATCTACTATCCTACAATGAGCAGTTCTTC. Its coded protein is CTSSQDASGDLLSYNEQFF.